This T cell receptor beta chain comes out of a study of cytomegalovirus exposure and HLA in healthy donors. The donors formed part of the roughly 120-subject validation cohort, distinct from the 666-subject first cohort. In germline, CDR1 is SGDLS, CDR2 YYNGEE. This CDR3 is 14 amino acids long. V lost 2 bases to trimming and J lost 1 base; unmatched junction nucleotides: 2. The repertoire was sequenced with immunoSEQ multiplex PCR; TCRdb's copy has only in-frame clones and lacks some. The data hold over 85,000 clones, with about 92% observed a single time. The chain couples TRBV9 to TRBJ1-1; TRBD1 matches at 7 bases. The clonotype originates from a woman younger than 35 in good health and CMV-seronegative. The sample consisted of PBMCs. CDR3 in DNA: TGTGCCAGCAGCGTTGGGACAGCGAACACTGAAGCTTTCTTT. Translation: CASSVGTANTEAFF.